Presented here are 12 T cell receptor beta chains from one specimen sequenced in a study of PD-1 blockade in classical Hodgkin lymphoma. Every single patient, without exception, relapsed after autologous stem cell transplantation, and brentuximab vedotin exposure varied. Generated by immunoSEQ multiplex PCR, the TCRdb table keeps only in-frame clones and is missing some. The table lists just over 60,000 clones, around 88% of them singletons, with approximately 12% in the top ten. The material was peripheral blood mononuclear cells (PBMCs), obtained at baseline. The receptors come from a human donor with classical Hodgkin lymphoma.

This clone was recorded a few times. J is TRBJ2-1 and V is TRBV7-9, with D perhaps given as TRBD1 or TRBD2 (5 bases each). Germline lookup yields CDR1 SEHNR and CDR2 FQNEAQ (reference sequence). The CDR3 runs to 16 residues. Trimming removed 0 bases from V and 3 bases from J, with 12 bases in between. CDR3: CASSLAMGVVYNEQFF. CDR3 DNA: TGTGCCAGCAGCTTAGCGATGGGGGTGGTCTACAATGAGCAGTTCTTC.

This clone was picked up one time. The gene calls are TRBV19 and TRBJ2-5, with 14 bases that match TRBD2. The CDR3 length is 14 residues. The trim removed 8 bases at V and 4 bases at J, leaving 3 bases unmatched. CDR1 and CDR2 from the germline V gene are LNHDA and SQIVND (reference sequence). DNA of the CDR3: TGTGCCAGTGGCGGACTAGCGGGGGGAGAGACCCAGTACTTC. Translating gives CASGGLAGGETQYF.

The CDR3 coding sequence is TGTGCCAGTAGTACCTTTGGAGGGGCGCTCCGAGAAGCTTTCTTT. Protein sequence: CASSTFGGALREAFF. The chain combines TRBV19 with TRBJ1-1; D is possibly TRBD1 (5 bases). The V end was cut by 4 bases, the J end by 8 bases, with 20 bases between. The CDR3 totals 15 residues. CDR1 is LNHDA and CDR2 is SQIVND in the germline V gene (reference sequence).

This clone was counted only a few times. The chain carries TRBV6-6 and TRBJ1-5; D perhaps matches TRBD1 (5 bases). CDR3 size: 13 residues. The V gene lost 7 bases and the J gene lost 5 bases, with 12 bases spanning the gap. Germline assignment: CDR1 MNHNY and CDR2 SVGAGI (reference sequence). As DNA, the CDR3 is TGTGCCAGCAACGAAGGGGCTTATCAGCCCCAGCATTTT. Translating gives CASNEGAYQPQHF.

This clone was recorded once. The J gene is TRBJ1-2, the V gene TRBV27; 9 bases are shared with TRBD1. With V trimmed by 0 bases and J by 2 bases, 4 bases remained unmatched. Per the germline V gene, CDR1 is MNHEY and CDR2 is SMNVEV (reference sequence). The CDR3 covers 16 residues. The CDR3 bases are TGTGCCAGCAGTTTATCGACGGGGACAGGGAACTATGGCTACACCTTC. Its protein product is CASSLSTGTGNYGYTF.

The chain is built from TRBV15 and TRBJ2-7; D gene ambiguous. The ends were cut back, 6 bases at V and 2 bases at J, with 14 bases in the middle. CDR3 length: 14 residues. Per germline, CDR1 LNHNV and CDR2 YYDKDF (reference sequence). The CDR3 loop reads CATRDLRGPYEQYF. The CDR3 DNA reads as TGTGCCACCAGAGACCTCCGAGGTCCCTACGAGCAGTACTTC.

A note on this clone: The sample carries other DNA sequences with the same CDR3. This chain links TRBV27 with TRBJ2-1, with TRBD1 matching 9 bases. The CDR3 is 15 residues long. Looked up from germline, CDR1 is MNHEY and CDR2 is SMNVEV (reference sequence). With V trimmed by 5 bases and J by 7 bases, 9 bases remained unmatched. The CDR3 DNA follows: TGTGCCAGCAGTCCTCTGGGACAGGGAGTAAATGAGCAGTTCTTC. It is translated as CASSPLGQGVNEQFF.

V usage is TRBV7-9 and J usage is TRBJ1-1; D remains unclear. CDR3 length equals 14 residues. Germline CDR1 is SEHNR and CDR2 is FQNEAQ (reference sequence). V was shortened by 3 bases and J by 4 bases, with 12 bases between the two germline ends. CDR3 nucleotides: TGTGCCAGCAGCTTCTCCGGGAAGGGCACTGAAGCTTTCTTT. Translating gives CASSFSGKGTEAFF.

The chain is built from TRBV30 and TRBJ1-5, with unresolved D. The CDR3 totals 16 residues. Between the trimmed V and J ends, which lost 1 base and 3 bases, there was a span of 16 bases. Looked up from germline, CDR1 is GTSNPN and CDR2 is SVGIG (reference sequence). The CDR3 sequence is CAWSGPRHAANQPQHF. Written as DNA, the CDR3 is TGTGCCTGGAGTGGACCCCGACATGCCGCCAATCAGCCCCAGCATTTT.

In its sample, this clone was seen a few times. CDR3 loop: CASSLGAGNQPQHF. The CDR3 region has the DNA TGTGCCAGCAGCTTAGGGGCGGGCAATCAGCCCCAGCATTTT. The V and J genes are TRBV7-6 and TRBJ1-5; D unresolved. V lost 1 base and J lost 2, with 6 bases in between. There are 14 residues in the CDR3. In germline, CDR1 is SGHVS, CDR2 FNYEAQ.

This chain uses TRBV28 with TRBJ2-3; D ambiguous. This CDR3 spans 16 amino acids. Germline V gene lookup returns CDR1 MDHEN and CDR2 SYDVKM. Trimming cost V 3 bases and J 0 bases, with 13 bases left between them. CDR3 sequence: CASSFFAASSTDTQYF. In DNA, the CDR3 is TGTGCCAGCAGTTTTTTCGCAGCCTCTAGCACAGATACGCAGTATTTT.

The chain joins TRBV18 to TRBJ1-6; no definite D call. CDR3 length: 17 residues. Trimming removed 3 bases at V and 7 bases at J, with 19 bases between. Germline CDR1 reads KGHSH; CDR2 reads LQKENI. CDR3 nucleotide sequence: TGTGCCAGCTCACCGTACGACCCTGGGAGAAGGAATTCACCCCTCCACTTT. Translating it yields CASSPYDPGRRNSPLHF.